Below, 5 T cell receptor beta chains from the same sample are listed, as sequenced in a study of T cell responses to AZD1222 COVID-19 vaccine. TCRdb's table, derived via immunoSEQ multiplex PCR, lists solely in-frame clones and lacks some. The profile covers about 120,000 clones, with roughly 90% appearing a single time and 7% to 8.5% taken by the ten largest. The sequenced sample was peripheral blood, obtained on day 0 of AZD1222 vaccination. Receptors originate from an adult in good health.

This rearrangement joins TRBV6-4 to TRBJ2-3; possibly TRBD2 for D (5 bases). This CDR3 is 15 amino acids long. Trimming left V 2 bases short and J 1 base short, with 10 bases between. Per germline, CDR1 MRHNA and CDR2 SNTAGT. CDR3 amino acids: CASSDGVSGTDTQYF. The DNA of the CDR3 is TGTGCCAGCAGTGACGGGGTTAGCGGCACAGATACGCAGTATTTT.

The chain is built from TRBV2 and TRBJ2-7, with D maybe TRBD1 (7 bases). The V gene's germline CDR1 is SNHLY and CDR2 FYNNEI. This CDR3 comprises 14 residues. Trimming removed 3 bases from V and 5 bases from J, with 14 bases in between. CDR3 residues: CASSDGQGGDEQYF. The CDR3 nucleotides are TGTGCCAGCAGTGATGGGCAGGGGGGCGACGAGCAGTACTTC.

CDR3 residues: CASSLNPSGGSYEQYF. The CDR3, as DNA: TGTGCCAGCAGCTTGAATCCTAGCGGGGGCTCCTACGAGCAGTACTTC. This chain joins TRBV5-4 and TRBJ2-7, with 10 nucleotides matching TRBD2. CDR1 SGHNT and CDR2 YYREEE come from the germline V gene (reference sequence). CDR3 length equals 16 residues. Trimming at V came to 1 base and at J to 0 bases, leaving 4 bases not matched to a gene.

This clone appeared a single time. V gene TRBV9 combines with J gene TRBJ2-3; D remains ambiguous. Germline CDR1 and CDR2: SGDLS and YYNGEE. The CDR3 totals 13 residues. V lost 2 bases and J 1 base, leaving 5 bases between the germline ends. The CDR3 is CASSVHGTDTQYF. The CDR3 DNA reads TGTGCCAGCAGCGTCCACGGCACAGATACGCAGTATTTT.

V usage is TRBV5-1 and J usage is TRBJ1-4; the match to TRBD1 covers 9 bases. With 2 bases clipped from V and 13 bases from J, the junction kept 9 bases outside the gene matches. Germline V gene sequence: CDR1 SGHRS, CDR2 YFSETQ. The CDR3 consists of 14 residues. The CDR3 DNA reads TGCGCCAGCAGCTTAGGGACAGGGTCAGAGGGACTGTTTTTT. It specifies CASSLGTGSEGLFF.